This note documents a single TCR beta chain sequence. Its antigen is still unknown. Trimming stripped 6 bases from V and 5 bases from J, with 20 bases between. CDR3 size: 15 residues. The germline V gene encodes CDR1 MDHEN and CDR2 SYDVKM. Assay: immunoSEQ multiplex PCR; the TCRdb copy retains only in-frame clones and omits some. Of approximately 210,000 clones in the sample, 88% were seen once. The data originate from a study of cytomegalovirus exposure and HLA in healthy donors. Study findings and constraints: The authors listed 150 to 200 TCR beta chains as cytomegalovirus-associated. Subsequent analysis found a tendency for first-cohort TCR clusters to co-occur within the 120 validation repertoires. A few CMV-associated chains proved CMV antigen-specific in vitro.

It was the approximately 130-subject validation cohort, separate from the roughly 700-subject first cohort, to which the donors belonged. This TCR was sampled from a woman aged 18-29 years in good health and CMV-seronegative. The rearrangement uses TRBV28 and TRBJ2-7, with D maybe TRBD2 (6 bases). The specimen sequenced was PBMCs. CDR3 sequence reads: CASSEYPRGGDEQYF. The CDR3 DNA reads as TGTGCCAGCAGCGAATACCCCAGAGGAGGGGACGAGCAGTACTTC.